Below, one T cell receptor beta chain is given with its context. The same CDR3 is also encoded by other DNA sequences in this sample. This sample stems from a study of blood T cell repertoires in COVID-19. Turning to the study itself: T cells, B-cell-depleted T cells, or PBMCs provided the cDNA or gDNA that served as material.

Generated by immunoSEQ multiplex PCR, the TCRdb table keeps only in-frame clones and is missing some. This table holds about 280,000 clones, under 90% found once. The J segment lost 0 bases and the V segment lost 3 bases, leaving 1 base of the junction unmatched. Germline V lookup: CDR1 MGHDK, CDR2 SYGVNS. The CDR3 consists of 16 residues. J is TRBJ2-3 and V is TRBV25-1; TRBD2 matches at 12 bases. This sequence was found in a woman in her thirties or forties who had recovered from COVID-19. Sequencing was done on a sample of peripheral blood. CDR3 nucleotides: TGTGCCAGCAGTGAGGGACTAGCGGGTAGCACAGATACGCAGTATTTT. It encodes CASSEGLAGSTDTQYF.